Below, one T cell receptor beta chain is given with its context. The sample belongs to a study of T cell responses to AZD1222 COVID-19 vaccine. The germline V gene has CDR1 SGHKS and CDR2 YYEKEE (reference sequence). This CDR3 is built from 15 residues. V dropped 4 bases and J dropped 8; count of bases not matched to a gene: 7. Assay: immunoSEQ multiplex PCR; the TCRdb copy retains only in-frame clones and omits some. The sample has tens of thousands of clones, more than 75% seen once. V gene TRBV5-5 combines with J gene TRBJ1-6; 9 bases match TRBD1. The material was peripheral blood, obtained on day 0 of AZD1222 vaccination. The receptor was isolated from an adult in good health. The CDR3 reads CASSPGTGNYSPLHF. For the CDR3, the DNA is TGTGCCAGCAGCCCCGGGACAGGGAACTATTCACCCCTCCACTTT.